This T cell receptor beta chain was recovered during a study of T cell clones after liver transplantation. Study-level information: Third-party-reactive TCRbeta sequences from pre-transplant mixed lymphocyte reactions served as antigen-independent comparators. Standard immunosuppression, with no induction, continued until 12-24 months after transplant. Study-wide results and caveats: Circulating graft-donor-reactive CD4 TCRbeta sequences fell significantly post-transplant in most of the 8 subjects. Compared with third party-reactive sequences, donor-reactive ones declined more, independent of withdrawal success.

Only in-frame clones appear in the TCRdb table, and some are missing; sequencing was by immunoSEQ multiplex PCR. The table records 85,000 to 130,000 clones, approximately 78% of them present only once. Details on this clone: Its antigen remains unidentified.

This CDR3 is 12 amino acids long. Trimming removed 4 bases from V and 8 bases from J, with 11 bases in between. The germline CDR1 and CDR2 sequences are MNHNS and SASEGT. The input for sequencing was CD4+ T cells from blood, taken before liver transplant. This sequence was found in a human donor who received a liver transplant. This chain connects TRBV6-1 to TRBJ1-2, with D perhaps TRBD1 (5 bases). CDR3 coding DNA: TGTGCCAGCAGTGGGGACGGAGGAGGCTACACCTTC. The encoded protein is CASSGDGGGYTF.